This entry concerns a single T cell receptor (beta chain). This clone was seen ten or more times. There is no known antigen for this receptor. The input lacks base qualities; no much larger clone sits a single base away. Per the germline V gene (reference sequence), PRHDT is the CDR1 and FYEKMQ is the CDR2. The CDR3 contains 15 residues, cysteine and phenylalanine counted. Just CDR3 DNA is preserved here, 45 bases in frame from base 1. V is cut back by 5 bases and J by 4 bases, with 10 bases in the junction unmatched. The entry originates in a study of metastatic and nonmetastatic thyroid tumors (dated by TCRdb to about 2020). Looking at the study overall: The researchers compared repertoires between peripheral blood samples and tumor or nodule tissue samples from patients with malignant or benign thyroid disease.

Preparation of the library involved PCR. TCRdb names Illumina HiSeq 4000 as the instrument used. The TCR beta-chain CDR3 region of each patient was profiled by high-throughput sequencing. The study's own analysis went as follows. CDR3 differences across clinicopathological groups were used to build a classifier for discriminating distant-metastatic papillary thyroid cancer patients. The Shannon index was used to measure repertoire diversity, and the Morisita-Horn index was used to measure how similar tumor and blood repertoires were. The public reads were reprocessed in TCRdb via fastp at Q25 and MiXCR, keeping in-frame beta chains. TCRdb, not the original authors, processed these V and J calls. For this sample the table gives approximately 20,000 clones, of which roughly 14% were detected only once. The ten largest clonotypes hold around 19% of the sample. Before undergoing thyroid surgery, none of the patients had been given any kind of treatment. Patient clinical samples collected from about 2011 to 2018 were retrospectively analysed using T-cell receptor beta sequencing.

The study at large found these results: In both blood and tumor samples, malignant tumors were reported to have significantly higher TCR beta diversity than benign nodules.

The V and J genes are TRBV13 and TRBJ2-7, with TRBD2 identical over 8 junction bases. Sequencing was performed on blood. The sequence came from a female donor with papillary thyroid cancer or a benign thyroid nodule (not recorded which). Some clones in this sample may be carry-over from other donors' samples. The DNA sequence is given as TGTGCCAGCAGCATGGGACTAGTGGGGAGATACGAGCAGTACTTC. Its amino acids are CASSMGLVGRYEQYF.